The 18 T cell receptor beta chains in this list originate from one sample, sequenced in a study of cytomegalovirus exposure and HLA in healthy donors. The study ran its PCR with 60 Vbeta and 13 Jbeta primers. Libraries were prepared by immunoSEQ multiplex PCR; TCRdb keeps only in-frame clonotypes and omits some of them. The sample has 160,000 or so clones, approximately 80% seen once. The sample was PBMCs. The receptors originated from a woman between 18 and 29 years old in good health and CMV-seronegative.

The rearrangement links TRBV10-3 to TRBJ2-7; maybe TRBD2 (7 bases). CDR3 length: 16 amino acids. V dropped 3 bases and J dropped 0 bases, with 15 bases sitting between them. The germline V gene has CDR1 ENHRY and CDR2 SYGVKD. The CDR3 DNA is TGTGCCATCAGTGAATCCCGGGGGGCCAACTCCTACGAGCAGTACTTC. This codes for CAISESRGANSYEQYF.

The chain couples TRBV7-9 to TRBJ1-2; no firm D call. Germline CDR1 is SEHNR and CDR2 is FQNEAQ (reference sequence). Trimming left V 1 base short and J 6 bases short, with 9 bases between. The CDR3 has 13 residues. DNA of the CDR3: TGTGCCAGCAGCTTAGGAGGTATCCATGGCTACACCTTC. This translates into CASSLGGIHGYTF.

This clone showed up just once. CDR3 loop: CASSFGDRGQTGELFF. CDR3 bases: TGCGCCAGCAGCTTTGGGGACAGGGGGCAAACCGGGGAGCTGTTTTTT. The rearrangement uses TRBV5-1 and TRBJ2-2, with 12 bases identical to TRBD1. The CDR3 runs 16 residues. Looked up from germline, CDR1 is SGHRS and CDR2 is YFSETQ. V was pared by 2 bases and J by 5 bases, with 4 bases of the junction left unmatched.

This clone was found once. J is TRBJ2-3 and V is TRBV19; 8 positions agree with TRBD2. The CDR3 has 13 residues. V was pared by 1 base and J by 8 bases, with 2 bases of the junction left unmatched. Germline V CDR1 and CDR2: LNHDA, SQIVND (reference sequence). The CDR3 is CASSIGSGVTQYF. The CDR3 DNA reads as TGTGCCAGTAGTATAGGTAGCGGGGTTACGCAGTATTTT.

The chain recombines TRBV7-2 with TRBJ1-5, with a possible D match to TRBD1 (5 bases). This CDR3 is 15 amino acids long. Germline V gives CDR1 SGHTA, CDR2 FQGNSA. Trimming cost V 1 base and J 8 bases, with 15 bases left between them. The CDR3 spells CASSLDGGKSKPQHF. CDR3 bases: TGTGCCAGCAGCTTAGACGGGGGAAAGAGCAAGCCCCAGCATTTT. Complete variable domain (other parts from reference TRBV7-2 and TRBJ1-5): GAGVSQSPSNKVTEKGKDVELRCDPISGHTALYWYRQSLGQGLEFLIYFQGNSAPDKSGLPSDRFSAERTGGSVSTLTIQRTQQEDSAVYLCASSLDGGKSKPQHFGDGTRLSIL.

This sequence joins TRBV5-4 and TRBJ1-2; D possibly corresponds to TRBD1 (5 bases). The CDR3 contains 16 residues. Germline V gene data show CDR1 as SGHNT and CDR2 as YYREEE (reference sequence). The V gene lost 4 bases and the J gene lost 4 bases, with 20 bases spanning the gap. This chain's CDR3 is CASSLLGAGLSYGYTF. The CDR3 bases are TGTGCCAGCAGCCTACTCGGTGCAGGGCTCTCCTATGGCTACACCTTC.

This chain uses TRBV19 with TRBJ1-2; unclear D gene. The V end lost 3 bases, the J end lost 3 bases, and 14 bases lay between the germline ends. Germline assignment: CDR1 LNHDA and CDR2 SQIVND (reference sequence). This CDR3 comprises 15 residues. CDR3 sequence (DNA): TGTGCCAGTAGTATGTTGGCACAGCCGCACTATGGCTACACCTTC. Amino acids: CASSMLAQPHYGYTF.

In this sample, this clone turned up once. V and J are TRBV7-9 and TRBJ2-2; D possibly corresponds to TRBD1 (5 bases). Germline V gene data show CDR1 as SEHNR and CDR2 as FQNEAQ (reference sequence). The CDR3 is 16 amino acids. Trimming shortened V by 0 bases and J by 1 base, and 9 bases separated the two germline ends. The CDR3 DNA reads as TGTGCCAGCAGCTTAGCCGCTACAGGGAACACCGGGGAGCTGTTTTTT. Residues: CASSLAATGNTGELFF.

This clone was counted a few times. In nucleotides, the CDR3 is TGTGCCAGCAGTTCTCCAGGCTATGGCTACACCTTC. Residues: CASSSPGYGYTF. The V call is TRBV28, the J call TRBJ1-2; no reliable D call. This CDR3 has 12 amino acids. V was trimmed by 4 bases and J by 4 bases, leaving 7 bases between them. Germline lookup yields CDR1 MDHEN and CDR2 SYDVKM.

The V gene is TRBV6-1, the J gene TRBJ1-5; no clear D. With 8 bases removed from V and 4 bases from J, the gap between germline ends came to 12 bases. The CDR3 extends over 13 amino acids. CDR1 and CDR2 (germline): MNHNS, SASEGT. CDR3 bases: TGTGCCAGCGGTCACGAGCCTAATCAGCCCCAGCATTTT. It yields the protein CASGHEPNQPQHF.

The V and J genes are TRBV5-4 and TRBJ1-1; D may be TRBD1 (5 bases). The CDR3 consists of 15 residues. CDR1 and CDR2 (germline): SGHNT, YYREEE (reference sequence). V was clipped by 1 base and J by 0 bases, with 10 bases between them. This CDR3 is CASSLRGIMNTEAFF. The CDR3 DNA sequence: TGTGCCAGCAGCTTGAGGGGAATCATGAACACTGAAGCTTTCTTT.

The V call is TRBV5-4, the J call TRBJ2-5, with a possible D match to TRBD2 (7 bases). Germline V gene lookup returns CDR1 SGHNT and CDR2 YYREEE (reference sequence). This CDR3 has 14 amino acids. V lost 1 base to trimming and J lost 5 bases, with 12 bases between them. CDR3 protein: CASSLTEGGETQYF. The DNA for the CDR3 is TGTGCCAGCAGCTTGACAGAGGGGGGGGAGACCCAGTACTTC.

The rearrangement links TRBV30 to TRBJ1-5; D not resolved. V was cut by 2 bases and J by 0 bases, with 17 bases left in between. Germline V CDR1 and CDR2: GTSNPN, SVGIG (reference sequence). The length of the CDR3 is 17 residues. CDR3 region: CAWSRGPDRYSNQPQHF. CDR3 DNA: TGTGCCTGGAGTCGAGGGCCAGACCGGTATAGCAATCAGCCCCAGCATTTT. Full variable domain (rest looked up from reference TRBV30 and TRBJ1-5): SQTIHQWPATLVQPVGSPLSLECTVEGTSNPNLYWYRQAAGRGLQLLFYSVGIGQISSEVPQNLSASRPQDRQFILSSKKLLLSDSGFYLCAWSRGPDRYSNQPQHFGDGTRLSIL.

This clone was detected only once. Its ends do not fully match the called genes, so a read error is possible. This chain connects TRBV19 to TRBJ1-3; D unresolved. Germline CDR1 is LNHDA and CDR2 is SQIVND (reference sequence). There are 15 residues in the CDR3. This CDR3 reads CASSIDSEFGNTTYF. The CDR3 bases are TGTGCCAGTAGTATAGACAGCGAATTTGGAAACACCACATATTTT.

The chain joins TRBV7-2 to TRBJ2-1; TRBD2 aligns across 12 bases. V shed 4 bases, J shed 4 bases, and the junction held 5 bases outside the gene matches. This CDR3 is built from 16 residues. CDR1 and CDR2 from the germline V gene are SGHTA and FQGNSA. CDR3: CASSSRLAGAYNEQFF. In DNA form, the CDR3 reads TGTGCCAGCAGCTCACGACTAGCGGGGGCGTACAATGAGCAGTTCTTC. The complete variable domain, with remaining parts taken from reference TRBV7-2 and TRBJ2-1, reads GAGVSQSPSNKVTEKGKDVELRCDPISGHTALYWYRQSLGQGLEFLIYFQGNSAPDKSGLPSDRFSAERTGGSVSTLTIQRTQQEDSAVYLCASSSRLAGAYNEQFFGPGTRLTVL.

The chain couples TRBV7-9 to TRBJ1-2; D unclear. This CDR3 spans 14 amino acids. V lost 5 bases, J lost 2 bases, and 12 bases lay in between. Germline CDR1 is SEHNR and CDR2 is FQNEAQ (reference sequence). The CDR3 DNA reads TGTGCCAGCAGCCCGGTCGGGTTGAACTATGGCTACACCTTC. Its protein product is CASSPVGLNYGYTF.

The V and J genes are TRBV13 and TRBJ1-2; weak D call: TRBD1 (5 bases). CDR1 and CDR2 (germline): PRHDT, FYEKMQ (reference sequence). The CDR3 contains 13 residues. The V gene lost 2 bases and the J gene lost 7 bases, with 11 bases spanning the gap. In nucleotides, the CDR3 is TGTGCCAGCAGCTTAAGGGGATTAGGTGGCTACACCTTC. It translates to CASSLRGLGGYTF.

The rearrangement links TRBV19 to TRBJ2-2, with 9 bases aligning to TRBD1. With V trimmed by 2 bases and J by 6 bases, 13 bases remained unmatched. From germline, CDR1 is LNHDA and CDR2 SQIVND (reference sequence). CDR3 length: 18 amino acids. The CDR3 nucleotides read TGTGCCAGTAGTATATGGGGGCCGGGACAGGGAGATCCCGGGGAGCTGTTTTTT. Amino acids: CASSIWGPGQGDPGELFF.